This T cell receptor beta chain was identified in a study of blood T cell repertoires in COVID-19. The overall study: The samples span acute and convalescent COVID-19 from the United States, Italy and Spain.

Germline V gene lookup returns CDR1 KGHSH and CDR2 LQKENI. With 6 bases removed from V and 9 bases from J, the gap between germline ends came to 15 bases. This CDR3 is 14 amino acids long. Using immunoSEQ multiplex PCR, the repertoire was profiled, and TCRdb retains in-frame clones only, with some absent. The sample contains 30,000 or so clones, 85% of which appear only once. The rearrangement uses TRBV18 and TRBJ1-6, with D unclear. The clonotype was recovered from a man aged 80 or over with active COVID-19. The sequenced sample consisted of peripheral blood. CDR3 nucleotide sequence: TGTGCCAGCTCCCTTGAACCGAACAGTTCACCCCTCCACTTT. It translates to CASSLEPNSSPLHF.